These 5 T cell receptor beta chains originate from one sample sequenced in a study of beta chain features in type 1 diabetes. Every isolated RNA sample was fully reverse transcribed, so sequencing captured expressed TCRB transcripts. Method: immunoSEQ multiplex PCR; TCRdb's copy keeps in-frame clones and lacks some. The sample includes 390,000 or so clones, around 14% seen only once; the top ten take roughly 0.038%. Specimen: naive CD4+ T cells from blood. Source of these receptors: a young man in good health.

In this sample, this clone turned up a few times. V is TRBV29-1 and J is TRBJ2-1, with 8 bases fitting TRBD2. CDR3 length: 16 residues. The junction had 6 bases not matched to a gene; V was cut back by 2 bases and J by 0 bases. CDR1 and CDR2 from the germline V gene are SQVTM and ANQGSEA. CDR3 region: CSVEWLSGSSYNEQFF. The DNA for the CDR3 is TGCAGCGTTGAATGGTTAAGCGGGAGCTCCTACAATGAGCAGTTCTTC.

This clone was recorded a few times. The J gene is TRBJ2-3, the V gene TRBV4-3; a possible D gene is TRBD2 (6 bases). The CDR3 consists of 20 residues. The V and J ends lost 0 bases and 0 bases respectively, with 22 bases between them. Per germline, CDR1 LGHNA and CDR2 YSLEER. The CDR3 loop is CASSQDILGDLFASTDTQYF. The CDR3 DNA is TGCGCCAGCAGCCAAGATATTCTCGGGGACTTGTTCGCTAGCACAGATACGCAGTATTTT.

V is TRBV19 and J is TRBJ2-6; D gene uncertain. From germline, CDR1 is LNHDA and CDR2 SQIVND (reference sequence). This CDR3 has 15 amino acids. V was clipped by 5 bases and J by 2 bases, with 10 bases between them. CDR3 sequence (DNA): TGTGCCAGTAGTCTCCTCGGCCCTGGGGCCAACGTCCTGACTTTC. This codes for CASSLLGPGANVLTF.

This clone was observed a few times. V and J are TRBV29-1 and TRBJ2-3, with a tentative D call TRBD1 (6 bases). Trimming stripped 0 bases from V and 6 bases from J, with 13 bases between. The CDR3 consists of 14 residues. Germline V gene data show CDR1 as SQVTM and CDR2 as ANQGSEA. The CDR3 coding sequence is TGCAGCGTTGAAGATCCGAGGGGGTTTGATACGCAGTATTTT. Its translation: CSVEDPRGFDTQYF.

The V call is TRBV5-4, the J call TRBJ2-5; tentatively, D is TRBD2 (5 bases). The germline V gene encodes CDR1 SGHNT and CDR2 YYREEE (reference sequence). CDR3 length equals 15 residues. V lost 4 bases and J 5 bases, leaving 18 bases between the germline ends. This chain's CDR3 is CASSPPGSGQETQYF. The CDR3, as DNA: TGTGCCAGCAGCCCACCGGGGTCCGGTCAGGAGACCCAGTACTTC.